These T cell receptor beta chains were read from a single sample in a study of cytomegalovirus exposure and HLA in healthy donors. Some clones are missing from TCRdb's copy, which holds only in-frame ones; the method was immunoSEQ multiplex PCR. The table includes roughly 200,000 clones, 75% to 85% detected once. The sample comprised PBMCs. Receptor source: an older woman in good health and CMV-seropositive. CDR3s include the opening cysteine and the closing phenylalanine or tryptophan. The D gene is left open where the match is weak. Clone size is stated in some rows and not others, as once, few, many or a class when expanded.

J | D | V | size | DNA | CDR3
TRBJ1-5 | NA | TRBV27 | NA | TGTGCCAGCAGTCCCTGGGGGCCAAATCAGCCCCAGCATTTT | CASSPWGPNQPQHF
TRBJ2-1 | TRBD2 | TRBV5-1 | NA | TGCGCCAGCAGGTTAGGACTAGCGTCTTACAATGAGCAGTTCTTC | CASRLGLASYNEQFF
TRBJ1-1 | NA | TRBV2 | NA | TGTGCCAGCAGTAAGACGGGACAACCGAACACTGAAGCTTTCTTT | CASSKTGQPNTEAFF
TRBJ1-4 | TRBD1 | TRBV9 | few | TGTGCCAGCAGCCCCGGGCAGACAGGGGCGCGCCAAACTAATGAAAAACTGTTTTTT | CASSPGQTGARQTNEKLFF
TRBJ2-1 | TRBD2 | TRBV7-9 | NA | TGTGCCAGCAGCATAGGGACTAGCGAACGGTTCTTC | CASSIGTSERFF
TRBJ2-3 | TRBD2 | TRBV5-1 | NA | TGCGCCAGCAGCTTGGGGTTACTTAGCGGGGCAACATCTAGCACAGATACGCAGTATTTT | CASSLGLLSGATSSTDTQYF
TRBJ2-7 | TRBD2 | TRBV4-1 | NA | TGCGCCAGCAGCCCCCGGGGGACTAGCGGGAGTTACGAGCAGTACTTC | CASSPRGTSGSYEQYF
TRBJ2-7 | TRBD2 | TRBV5-6 | NA | TGTGCCAGCAGCGTCCGGACTAGCGGCACCTACGAGCAGTACTTC | CASSVRTSGTYEQYF
TRBJ2-1 | TRBD1 | TRBV19 | NA | TGTGCCAGTAGTTCGAGGGGGCGGCTTCCCCACAATGAGCAGTTCTTC | CASSSRGRLPHNEQFF
TRBJ1-4 | TRBD1 | TRBV7-9 | NA | TGTGCCAGCAGCTTCCAGGGGGCGAATGAAAAACTGTTTTTT | CASSFQGANEKLFF
TRBJ2-7 | NA | TRBV4-2 | few | TGTGCCAGCAGCCAAACGCGCGGGACTGCTACCTACGAGCAGTACTTC | CASSQTRGTATYEQYF
TRBJ1-2 | NA | TRBV27 | NA | TGTGCCAGCAGTTGGGGGGGGACTCCTAACTATGGCTACACCTTC | CASSWGGTPNYGYTF
TRBJ2-5 | NA | TRBV29-1 | NA | TGCAGCGTTGAAGAGGGCCGACGGGGAGAGACCCAGTACTTC | CSVEEGRRGETQYF
TRBJ2-2 | NA | TRBV6-1 | NA | TGTGCCAGCAGGCCGACAGGTCTGAACACCGGGGAGCTGTTTTTT | CASRPTGLNTGELFF
TRBJ2-1 | TRBD2 | TRBV7-9 | NA | TGTGCCAGCAGACTAATGGGGACTAGCGTCTTAGTAGGCAACAATGAGCAGTTCTTC | CASRLMGTSVLVGNNEQFF
TRBJ2-3 | NA | TRBV2 | NA | TGTGCCAGCAGTGAAAGAATACGGCCGACTTTCACAGATACGCAGTATTTT | CASSERIRPTFTDTQYF